Below, 3 T cell receptor beta chains from the same sample are listed, as sequenced in a study of cytomegalovirus exposure and HLA in healthy donors. This PCR relied on a set of 60 Vbeta primers and 13 Jbeta primers. Sequencing was performed with immunoSEQ multiplex PCR; in TCRdb, only in-frame clones are kept and a portion is missing. The top ten clones hold 0.55% to 0.75% of a sample with 100,000 to 150,000 clones, 81% of them seen once. The source material was PBMCs. The receptor source for this set is a man aged 18-30 years in good health and CMV-seronegative.

This clone has more than one count but fewer than ten. The chain employs TRBV27 and TRBJ1-1; a weak D match, TRBD1 (6 bases). Per the germline V gene, CDR1 is MNHEY and CDR2 is SMNVEV (reference sequence). The CDR3 has 13 amino acids. Trimming took 7 bases from V and 1 from J, leaving 10 bases between them. The CDR3 loop reads CASKYRENTEAFF. In nucleotides, the CDR3 is TGTGCCAGCAAATACAGGGAGAACACTGAAGCTTTCTTT.

The rearrangement uses TRBV5-8 and TRBJ1-1; 9 nucleotides line up with TRBD1. Germline CDR1 and CDR2: SGHTS and YDEGEE. The CDR3 sequence is 16 residues long. V gave up 4 bases and J gave up 0 bases; unmatched junction bases: 7. As DNA, the CDR3 is TGTGCCAGCAGCCTTACAGGGGGCTGGATGAACACTGAAGCTTTCTTT. It specifies CASSLTGGWMNTEAFF.

V is TRBV7-2 and J is TRBJ2-1; D remains ambiguous. CDR1 SGHTA and CDR2 FQGNSA come from the germline V gene. The CDR3 length is 13 residues. Trimming took 2 bases from V and 2 from J, leaving 4 bases between them. The CDR3 reads CASSLITYNEQFF. For the CDR3, the DNA is TGTGCCAGCAGCTTAATTACCTACAATGAGCAGTTCTTC. Complete variable domain (other parts from reference TRBV7-2 and TRBJ2-1): GAGVSQSPSNKVTEKGKDVELRCDPISGHTALYWYRQSLGQGLEFLIYFQGNSAPDKSGLPSDRFSAERTGGSVSTLTIQRTQQEDSAVYLCASSLITYNEQFFGPGTRLTVL.